This T cell receptor (beta chain) was captured in a study of tumor and adjacent non-tumor tissue in lung cancer. A modified ARM-PCR protocol with three rounds of nested PCR amplified TCRbeta. TCRdb passed the multiplex PCR reads through MiXCR, listing each CDR3 protein once. The sample has fewer than 120,000 distinct CDR3 sequences, 84% seen once. Trimming at V came to 3 bases and at J to 9 bases, leaving 22 bases not matched to a gene. The length of the CDR3 is 19 residues. The template was RNA from unsorted bulk tissue. With respect to this clonotype: Its specificity is unknown.

Study observations and caveats: In normal lung, the top 100 clones were significantly more dominant than in tumor.

What was sequenced was lung tumor tissue. V usage is TRBV12-3 or TRBV12-4 and J usage is TRBJ2-3; 9 positions agree with TRBD1. This TCR was recovered from a man aged 70-80 years with non-small cell lung cancer. CDR3 nucleotide sequence: TGTGCCAGCAGTTTGGCCCGGGACAGGGAAGGGGAGTTTTATTCGACGCAGTATTTT. Translating it yields CASSLARDREGEFYSTQYF.